This entry features one T cell receptor beta chain sequence. Antigen specificity is unknown. V lost 0 bases to trimming and J lost 4 bases, with 9 bases between them. This CDR3 has 15 residues. Germline assignment: CDR1 MNHEY and CDR2 SVGAGI. The data derive from a study of T cell responses to AZD1222 COVID-19 vaccine. Whole-study findings and limits: The donors showed a predominance of white British ancestry and of females, with possible underestimation of clonal diversity.

TCRdb's copy holds only in-frame clones and misses some; the assay was immunoSEQ multiplex PCR. The sample shows tens of thousands of clones, roughly nine tenths of them seen only once. This TCR was recovered from an adult in good health. The chain recombines TRBV6-5 with TRBJ1-4; TRBD1 is a possible D gene (5 bases). Sequences were derived from peripheral blood, sampled on day 0 of AZD1222 vaccination. CDR3 residues: CASSYSIGHNEKLFF. The CDR3 DNA sequence: TGTGCCAGCAGTTACTCGATTGGACATAATGAAAAACTGTTTTTT.